Here is one TCR beta chain with its context. Its cognate antigen has yet to be identified. No much larger clone exists at a distance of one base, and base qualities are not known. The receptor library was made with 5' RACE. The data were produced on an Illumina HiSeq 2000. Template switching introduced a universal primer binding site; the final cDNA contained a unique molecular identifier, enabling accurate counting of TCR cDNA molecules. Specific primers in the conserved constant-segment region were used to synthesize first-strand cDNA for TCR alpha and beta chains. Each cDNA library was double barcoded, with a SMART-Mk sample barcode plus Illumina barcodes, to control for contamination. TruSeq adapter sequences along with Illumina sample barcodes were introduced in two successive PCR steps. The Illumina HiSeq platform was used with custom primers to sequence TCR alpha and beta cDNA libraries. The source study handled its data this way. MiGEC was used to process raw reads and extract unique molecular identifiers, and MiXCR was used to find CDR3 positions. Recombination models were inferred per individual with the repgenHMM and IGoR tools using an EM algorithm. The tcR package in R was used for shared clonotype analysis, with sharing normalized by the product of cloneset sizes. To study raw recombination free of thymic and clonal selection effects, out-of-frame nonproductive sequences were analyzed. TCRdb handled the public reads itself, with Q25 trimming in fastp and clone calling in MiXCR, and kept productive beta chains. Entries that share a CDR3 protein sequence are merged under the most common genes and DNA. TCRdb, not the original authors, processed these V and J calls. This sample lists around 530,000 distinct CDR3 sequences; around 15% were detected once. Less than 0.5% of the sample comes from the top ten.

Every donor was a healthy Caucasian. Three pairs of female monozygotic twins, all aged roughly 18 to 29 years, were included in the twin cohort. Positive isolation kits from Invitrogen were used to isolate CD4+ and CD8+ T cell populations. These data come from a study of identical twins (dated by TCRdb to the mid-2010s). Notes on the research overall: TCR alpha and beta repertoires from monozygotic twins, unrelated adults of various ages and cord blood were deep-sequenced to test whether fetal clonotypes persist. Replicate twin experiments were performed at different times using different library preparation protocols to rule out contamination.

From a lookup of the germline V gene (reference sequence), CDR1 and CDR2 are SEHNR and FQNEAQ. Spanning cysteine to phenylalanine, the CDR3 consists of 15 amino acids. The only DNA kept is the CDR3, 45 bases in frame from the first base. Between the V and J ends, shortened by 6 bases and 4 bases respectively, the junction contains 17 bases. Here is what the overall study found, with its caveats: Compared with coincidental sharing between unrelated individuals, out-of-frame TCR alpha sequences shared between twins had an excess of sequences with low generation probability. Because the same donors could not be followed over many years, conclusions were based on cross-sectional statistical analysis. A weaker excess of twin sharing was found in beta out-of-frame sequences because the signal-to-noise ratio was lowered by fewer shared sequences. Recombination models systematically underestimated out-of-frame TCR alpha sharing in monozygotic twins but agreed with sharing between unrelated individuals. Fewer insertions were carried by abundant cord blood beta clonotypes; a weaker similar trend was observed in young adult naive repertoires, while no such trend was observed in memory repertoires. Zero-insertion analyses could be partly confounded by invariant T cells such as MAIT and iNKT, though diverse VJ usage argued against such confounding for most clonotypes.

These sequences were also reported in another study, on yellow fever vaccine responses in identical twins. The second study's authors report: According to the authors, the vaccine-induced T cell response in identical twins seemed to be partly convergent and partly specific to each individual. Focusing on identical twins, the study followed the T cell clones that responded to the vaccine, and did so with precision.

Sequencing was carried out using CD4+ T cells sorted from blood. Recombination joined TRBV7-9 with TRBJ2-3; the best D guess is TRBD1, with 7 bases matching. The TCR comes from a woman aged 18-35 years in good health. In nucleotides, the sequence is TGTGCCAGCAGTCTAGGAGACAGGGAGGCAGATACGCAGTATTTT. The translation is CASSLGDREADTQYF.